Listed below are T cell receptor beta chains from one sample, sequenced in a study of blood T cell repertoires in COVID-19. Libraries were prepared by immunoSEQ multiplex PCR; TCRdb keeps only in-frame clonotypes and omits some of them. The sample lists roughly 200,000 clones, about nine tenths occurring once. Source material: peripheral blood. Every receptor here comes from a man aged 35 to 55 with acute or convalescent COVID-19. Both conserved end residues are part of each CDR3. Fields, in order: clone size, D gene, V gene, J gene, CDR3 protein, CDR3 DNA. A D gene is named only where the DNA matches it firmly. Clone size is given for some rows only: seen once, a few or many times, or a class if the clone is expanded.

size: NA
D: NA
V: TRBV6-1
J: TRBJ1-1
CDR3: CASSEPEVVAFF
DNA: TGTGCCAGCAGTGAACCCGAGGTCGTAGCTTTCTTT

size: NA
D: NA
V: TRBV4-3
J: TRBJ1-2
CDR3: CASSQEGDLSYGYTF
DNA: TGCGCCAGCAGCCAAGAAGGGGATCTAAGTTATGGCTACACCTTC

size: NA
D: NA
V: TRBV5-1
J: TRBJ2-1
CDR3: CASSLAAGVSYNEQFF
DNA: TGCGCCAGCAGCTTGGCCGCAGGCGTCTCCTACAATGAGCAGTTCTTC

size: NA
D: TRBD2
V: TRBV7-2
J: TRBJ2-7
CDR3: CASSLLGSGGPYEQYF
DNA: TGTGCCAGTAGCTTATTGGGGTCGGGGGGGCCCTACGAGCAGTACTTC

size: NA
D: NA
V: TRBV10-3
J: TRBJ1-1
CDR3: CAIRPGGRLNTEAFF
DNA: TGTGCCATCAGGCCAGGAGGTCGGCTAAACACTGAAGCTTTCTTT

size: medium-sized
D: TRBD1
V: TRBV19
J: TRBJ2-2
CDR3: CASSGWTGDYTGELFF
DNA: TGTGCCAGTAGTGGGTGGACAGGGGATTACACCGGGGAGCTGTTTTTT

size: NA
D: NA
V: TRBV9
J: TRBJ1-3
CDR3: CASSVGDTIYF
DNA: TGTGCCAGCAGCGTAGGCGACACCATATATTTT

size: NA
D: NA
V: TRBV18
J: TRBJ1-4
CDR3: CASSPMDTLLRKTVF
DNA: TGTGCCAGCTCACCGATGGACACCTTGTTGCGAAAAACTGTTTTT

size: once
D: NA
V: TRBV10-2
J: TRBJ1-1
CDR3: CASSPGGRTEAFF
DNA: TGCGCCAGCAGTCCCGGGGGAAGGACTGAAGCTTTCTTT

size: NA
D: TRBD1
V: TRBV5-1
J: TRBJ2-3
CDR3: CASSLAFTGGTDTQYF
DNA: TGCGCCAGCAGCTTAGCCTTTACAGGGGGCACAGATACGCAGTATTTT

size: NA
D: TRBD1
V: TRBV6-1
J: TRBJ2-7
CDR3: CASSEGDSSYEQYF
DNA: TGTGCCAGCAGTGAAGGGGACAGCTCCTACGAGCAGTACTTC

size: NA
D: NA
V: TRBV30
J: TRBJ1-6
CDR3: CAWSVWGGDRSPLHF
DNA: TGTGCCTGGAGTGTATGGGGGGGCGATAGATCACCCCTCCACTTT

size: NA
D: NA
V: TRBV28
J: TRBJ1-2
CDR3: CASSLSGAGYTF
DNA: TGTGCCAGCAGTTTATCTGGGGCCGGCTACACCTTC

size: once
D: TRBD2
V: TRBV5-5
J: TRBJ2-1
CDR3: CASSASGGPWYEQFF
DNA: TGTGCCAGCAGCGCCTCGGGGGGGCCTTGGTATGAGCAGTTCTTC

size: NA
D: TRBD1
V: TRBV7-9
J: TRBJ1-2
CDR3: CASSLGQRTPNYGYTF
DNA: TGTGCCAGCAGCTTGGGACAGCGTACGCCTAACTATGGCTACACCTTC

size: NA
D: TRBD2
V: TRBV6-2/TRBV6-3
J: TRBJ2-3
CDR3: CASSYPDSGVQDTQYF
DNA: TGTGCCAGCAGTTACCCCGATAGCGGGGTCCAGGATACGCAGTATTTT

size: NA
D: TRBD1
V: TRBV7-2
J: TRBJ1-6
CDR3: CASSLGDRVYGSPLHF
DNA: TGTGCCAGCAGCTTAGGAGACAGGGTTTATGGTTCACCCCTCCACTTT

size: NA
D: NA
V: TRBV6-2/TRBV6-3
J: TRBJ2-7
CDR3: CASSYAGGGNEQYF
DNA: TGTGCCAGCAGTTACGCAGGGGGAGGAAACGAGCAGTACTTC

size: NA
D: TRBD2
V: TRBV7-2
J: TRBJ2-4
CDR3: CASSALAGGPYIQYF
DNA: TGTGCCAGCAGCGCGCTAGCGGGGGGGCCGTACATTCAGTACTTC

size: NA
D: TRBD1
V: TRBV6-5
J: TRBJ1-2
CDR3: CASSYSKGQVDGYTF
DNA: TGTGCCAGCAGTTACTCGAAGGGACAGGTTGATGGCTACACCTTC

size: NA
D: TRBD1
V: TRBV13
J: TRBJ2-7
CDR3: CASSLGGTGAYEQYF
DNA: TGTGCCAGCAGCTTAGGCGGGACAGGTGCCTACGAGCAGTACTTC

size: NA
D: TRBD1
V: TRBV10-2
J: TRBJ1-1
CDR3: CASRGTGRNTEAFF
DNA: TGCGCCAGCAGGGGGACAGGGAGGAACACTGAAGCTTTCTTT

size: NA
D: NA
V: TRBV6-2/TRBV6-3
J: TRBJ2-1
CDR3: CASSYGLAVWFF
DNA: TGTGCCAGCAGTTACGGCTTGGCAGTATGGTTCTTC

size: once
D: NA
V: TRBV7-3
J: TRBJ2-7
CDR3: CASSSRGGDTYEQYF
DNA: TGTGCCAGCAGCTCAAGGGGGGGTGATACCTACGAGCAGTACTTC

size: NA
D: TRBD1
V: TRBV2
J: TRBJ1-6
CDR3: CASSGPGGSSPLHF
DNA: TGTGCCAGCAGTGGGCCAGGGGGAAGTTCACCCCTCCACTTT

size: NA
D: TRBD1
V: TRBV15
J: TRBJ1-1
CDR3: CATSRLTGMDTEAFF
DNA: TGTGCCACCAGCAGATTGACAGGGATGGACACTGAAGCTTTCTTT

size: NA
D: NA
V: TRBV6-5
J: TRBJ1-1
CDR3: CASSYSFRAGNTEAFF
DNA: TGTGCCAGCAGTTACTCCTTCCGAGCAGGCAACACTGAAGCTTTCTTT

size: NA
D: TRBD2
V: TRBV10-3
J: TRBJ2-7
CDR3: CAISESGTRMYEQYF
DNA: TGTGCCATCAGTGAGTCGGGGACTAGGATGTACGAGCAGTACTTC

size: few
D: NA
V: TRBV5-1
J: TRBJ1-2
CDR3: CASSLDGYYGYTF
DNA: TGCGCCAGCAGCTTGGACGGTTACTATGGCTACACCTTC

size: few
D: NA
V: TRBV7-9
J: TRBJ2-3
CDR3: CATIEGSDTQYF
DNA: TGTGCCACCATTGAGGGAAGTGATACGCAGTATTTT

size: NA
D: NA
V: TRBV10-3
J: TRBJ1-1
CDR3: CAIQGREGGNTEAFF
DNA: TGTGCCATACAGGGAAGGGAGGGGGGGAACACTGAAGCTTTCTTT

size: once
D: TRBD1
V: TRBV5-4
J: TRBJ1-2
CDR3: CASSSTGASGYGYTF
DNA: TGTGCCAGCAGTTCGACAGGGGCCTCTGGCTATGGCTACACCTTC

size: NA
D: TRBD1
V: TRBV30
J: TRBJ1-6
CDR3: CAWSPPSRDREHYNSPLHF
DNA: TGTGCCTGGAGTCCCCCTTCCCGGGACAGGGAACACTATAATTCACCCCTCCACTTT

size: NA
D: NA
V: TRBV5-5
J: TRBJ2-5
CDR3: CASSLVPGIQETQYF
DNA: TGTGCCAGCAGCTTGGTTCCGGGGATTCAAGAGACCCAGTACTTC

size: NA
D: TRBD1
V: TRBV28
J: TRBJ1-1
CDR3: CASRGGQGRHTEAFF
DNA: TGTGCCAGCAGGGGGGGACAGGGGAGGCACACTGAAGCTTTCTTT

size: NA
D: TRBD1
V: TRBV28
J: TRBJ1-4
CDR3: CASRPTGTNEKLFF
DNA: TGTGCCAGCAGGCCGACAGGGACTAATGAAAAACTGTTTTTT

size: few
D: NA
V: TRBV5-1
J: TRBJ1-6
CDR3: CASSEFPGGGGTKPLHF
DNA: TGCGCCAGCAGCGAGTTCCCCGGCGGGGGGGGCACAAAACCCCTCCACTTT

size: NA
D: NA
V: TRBV7-9
J: TRBJ1-2
CDR3: CASSRPGEGYGYTF
DNA: TGTGCCAGCAGCCGCCCCGGGGAGGGCTATGGCTACACCTTC

size: NA
D: TRBD2
V: TRBV6-5
J: TRBJ2-7
CDR3: CASSRAGGSYEQYF
DNA: TGTGCCAGCAGTCGGGCGGGGGGATCCTACGAGCAGTACTTC

size: once
D: NA
V: TRBV7-3
J: TRBJ1-1
CDR3: CASSITENTEAFF
DNA: TGTGCCAGCAGCATTACAGAGAACACTGAAGCTTTCTTT

size: NA
D: NA
V: TRBV3-1/TRBV3-2
J: TRBJ2-1
CDR3: CASSHLYNEQFF
DNA: TGTGCCAGCAGCCATCTTTACAATGAGCAGTTCTTC

size: NA
D: TRBD1
V: TRBV5-1
J: TRBJ2-5
CDR3: CASSPNTGGETQYF
DNA: TGCGCCAGCAGCCCCAATACAGGGGGGGAGACCCAGTACTTC